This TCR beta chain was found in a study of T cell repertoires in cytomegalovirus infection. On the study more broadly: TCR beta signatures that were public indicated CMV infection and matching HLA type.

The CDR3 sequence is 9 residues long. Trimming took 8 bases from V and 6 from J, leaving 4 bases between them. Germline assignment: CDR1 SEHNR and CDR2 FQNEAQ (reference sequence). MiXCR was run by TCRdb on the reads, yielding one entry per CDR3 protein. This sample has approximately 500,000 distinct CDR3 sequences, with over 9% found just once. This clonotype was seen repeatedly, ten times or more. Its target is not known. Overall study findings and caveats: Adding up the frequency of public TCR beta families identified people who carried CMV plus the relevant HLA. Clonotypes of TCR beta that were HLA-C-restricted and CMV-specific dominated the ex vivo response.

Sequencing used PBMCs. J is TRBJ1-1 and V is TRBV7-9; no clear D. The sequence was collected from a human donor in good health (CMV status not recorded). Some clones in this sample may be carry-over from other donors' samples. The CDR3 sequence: CASSAEAFF. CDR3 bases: TGTGCCAGCTCTGCTGAAGCTTTCTTT.